This TCR beta chain appears in the sequencing data of a study of T cell repertoires in cytomegalovirus infection. J gave up 4 bases and V 4 bases, and 7 bases lay outside the gene matches. This CDR3 is built from 15 residues. Per the germline V gene, CDR1 is SGHAT and CDR2 is FQNNGV. TCRdb recomputed calls from the reads with MiXCR, one row per CDR3 protein. Here the sample spans about 310,000 distinct CDR3 sequences, approximately 25% being singletons. Turning to this clonotype: Its cognate antigen is unknown.

This material consisted of cultured PBMCs, taken from culture after CMV antigen stimulation. The sequence was obtained from a human donor in good health (CMV status not recorded). Some clones in this sample may be carry-over from other donors' samples. The V call is TRBV11-2, the J call TRBJ2-7, with 10 bases aligning to TRBD2. CDR3 region: CASSSSGSPLYEQYF. The CDR3 region has the DNA TGTGCCAGCAGCTCTAGCGGGAGCCCCCTGTACGAGCAGTACTTC.